This T cell receptor (beta chain) was retrieved from a study of T-cell reconstitution after alpha-beta-depleted transplantation in children. Germline CDR1 is SGHTA and CDR2 is FQGNSA. This CDR3 spans 16 amino acids. V shed 4 bases and J 2 bases; nucleotides not matched to a gene: 9. Unique molecular identifiers were incorporated when the TCRbeta library was constructed. Each CDR3 protein gets one entry after TCRdb re-called the PCR reads with MiXCR. The table lists nearly 550,000 distinct CDR3 sequences, about a sixth of them singletons, with 2.5% to 3.5% in the top ten. The sequence came from a human donor who donated a stem cell graft to a child with acute lymphoblastic leukemia. The rearrangement uses TRBV7-2 and TRBJ2-3, with 7 bases identical to TRBD1. The starting material was PBMCs from the stem cell graft donor, obtained from the stem cell graft. The CDR3 loop reads CASSSRGTAHTDTQYF. The CDR3 bases are TGTGCCAGCAGCTCACGAGGGACAGCTCACACAGATACGCAGTATTTT.